The 6 T cell receptor beta chains given below trace back to one sample, sequenced in a study of shared clonotypes between healthy human individuals. TCRdb's table, derived via immunoSEQ multiplex PCR, lists solely in-frame clones and lacks some. The sample has more than 450,000 clones, approximately 85% seen once. Sequenced input: PBMCs. Every receptor here comes from a middle-aged woman in good health. Some clones in this sample may be carry-over from other donors' samples.

J is TRBJ2-2 and V is TRBV7-9; the D is unclear. From germline, CDR1 is SEHNR and CDR2 FQNEAQ (reference sequence). There are 13 residues in the CDR3. The V gene lost 3 bases and the J gene lost 5 bases, with 7 bases spanning the gap. The CDR3 region has the DNA TGTGCCAGCAGCTTGTACGCGACCGGGGAGCTGTTTTTT. Translated, it gives CASSLYATGELFF.

Only one count was recorded for this clone. The chain links TRBV4-3 to TRBJ2-1, with TRBD1 matching 7 bases. CDR3 length equals 15 residues. Germline V gene lookup returns CDR1 LGHNA and CDR2 YSLEER. The V segment lost 3 bases and the J segment 0 bases; nucleotides outside the gene matches: 2. CDR3 residues: CASSQGQSSYNEQFF. In nucleotides, the CDR3 is TGCGCCAGCAGCCAGGGACAGTCCTCCTACAATGAGCAGTTCTTC.

The genes are TRBV5-5 and TRBJ1-4, with TRBD1 matching 8 bases. V shed 4 bases, J shed 1 base, and the junction held 3 bases outside the gene matches. The CDR3 runs 15 residues. Germline V CDR1 and CDR2: SGHKS, YYEKEE (reference sequence). The CDR3 DNA reads as TGTGCCAGCAGCCTGACAGGGGAAACTAATGAAAAACTGTTTTTT. Translation gives CASSLTGETNEKLFF.

This clone appeared once. The CDR3 region is CASREDQNTEAFF. The CDR3 DNA reads as TGTGCCAGCAGGGAGGACCAGAACACTGAAGCTTTCTTT. The rearrangement uses TRBV7-3 and TRBJ1-1; no reliable D call. Germline CDR1 and CDR2: SGHTA and FQGTGA. V was clipped by 6 bases and J by 1 base, with 9 bases between them. The CDR3 contains 13 residues.

This chain connects TRBV7-9 to TRBJ1-4, with 7 bases aligning to TRBD1. The ends lost 5 bases at V and 5 bases at J; junction bases unmatched: 5. Germline assignment: CDR1 SEHNR and CDR2 FQNEAQ (reference sequence). This CDR3 is 14 amino acids long. CDR3 nucleotides: TGTGCCAGCAGCCAACAGGGGTTCAATGAAAAACTGTTTTTT. Its protein product is CASSQQGFNEKLFF.

The chain is built from TRBV20-1 and TRBJ2-3; D gene unclear. The CDR3 runs to 11 residues. Germline CDR1 DFQATT, CDR2 SNEGSKA (reference sequence). The CDR3 loop reads CALVSTDTQYF. The CDR3 nucleotides are TGCGCACTTGTTAGCACAGATACGCAGTATTTT.